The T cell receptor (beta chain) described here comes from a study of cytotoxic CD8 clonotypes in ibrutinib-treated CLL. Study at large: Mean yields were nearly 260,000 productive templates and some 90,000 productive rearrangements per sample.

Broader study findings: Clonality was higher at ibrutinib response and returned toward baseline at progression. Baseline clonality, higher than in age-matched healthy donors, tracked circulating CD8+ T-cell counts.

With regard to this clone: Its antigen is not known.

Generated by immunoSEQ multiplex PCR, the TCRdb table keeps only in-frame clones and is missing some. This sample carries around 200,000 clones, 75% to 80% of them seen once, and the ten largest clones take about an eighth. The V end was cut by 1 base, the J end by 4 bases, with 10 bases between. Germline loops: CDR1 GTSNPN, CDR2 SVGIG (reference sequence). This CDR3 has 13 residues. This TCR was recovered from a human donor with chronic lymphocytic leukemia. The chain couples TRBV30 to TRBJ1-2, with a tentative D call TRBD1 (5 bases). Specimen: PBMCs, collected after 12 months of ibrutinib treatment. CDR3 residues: CAWSASGAYGYTF. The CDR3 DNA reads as TGTGCCTGGAGTGCATCCGGGGCCTATGGCTACACCTTC.